This T cell receptor beta chain originates from a study of beta chain features in type 1 diabetes. Findings of the study overall: All four CD4+ subsets of Type 1 diabetes patients contained TCRB CDR3s that were moderately but significantly shorter.

There are a few counts of this clone. Its cognate antigen is unknown. CDR1 and CDR2 (germline): SGHTA, FQGNSA. This CDR3 spans 11 amino acids. Trimming stripped 2 bases from V and 8 bases from J, with 4 bases between. The study reverse transcribed the entire isolated RNA, so it sequenced expressed TCRB transcripts. The repertoire was sequenced with immunoSEQ multiplex PCR; TCRdb's copy has only in-frame clones and lacks some. Of hundreds of thousands of clones listed, roughly 12% were seen once; the top ten hold around 0.015%. The rearrangement links TRBV7-2 to TRBJ2-1; no reliable D call. This sequence was found in a young man in good health. The sequenced sample was naive CD4+ T cells from blood. The CDR3 nucleotides read TGTGCCAGCAGCTTAAGCCATGAGCAGTTCTTC. Protein product: CASSLSHEQFF.